These 26 T cell receptor beta chains came from one sample sequenced in a study of blood T cell repertoires in COVID-19. Method: immunoSEQ multiplex PCR; TCRdb's copy keeps in-frame clones and lacks some. The profile shows hundreds of thousands of clones, less than 85% of them singletons. Sequenced sample: PBMCs or T cells enriched from blood (not recorded which). These receptors came from a young woman who had been exposed to COVID-19.

The chain employs TRBV30 and TRBJ2-7; 10 bases match TRBD1. Trimming removed 2 bases from V and 7 bases from J; junction bases left unmatched: 5. Germline CDR1 and CDR2: GTSNPN and SVGIG (reference sequence). There are 13 residues in the CDR3. CDR3 loop: CAWSSRTGGEQYF. The DNA for the CDR3 is TGTGCCTGGAGTTCGCGGACAGGGGGGGAGCAGTACTTC.

The chain carries TRBV7-9 and TRBJ2-1, with 10 bases matching TRBD2. V gave up 5 bases and J gave up 4 bases; unmatched junction bases: 14. The CDR3 loop spans 18 amino acids. In germline, CDR1 is SEHNR, CDR2 FQNEAQ (reference sequence). In DNA form, the CDR3 reads TGTGCCAGCAGCCCCAAACCGGCTAGCGGGGGACCTTACAATGAGCAGTTCTTC. This translates into CASSPKPASGGPYNEQFF. Drawing the rest from reference TRBV7-9 and TRBJ2-1, the complete variable domain is DTGVSQNPRHKITKRGQNVTFRCDPISEHNRLYWYRQTLGQGPEFLTYFQNEAQLEKSRLLSDRFSAERPKGSFSTLEIQRTEQGDSAMYLCASSPKPASGGPYNEQFFGPGTRLTVL.

This chain connects TRBV27 to TRBJ1-1; possibly TRBD1 for D (5 bases). V lost 3 bases and J 0 bases, leaving 14 bases between the germline ends. The CDR3 has 16 amino acids. Germline loops: CDR1 MNHEY, CDR2 SMNVEV (reference sequence). As DNA, the CDR3 is TGTGCCAGCAGTTTGGGGGGTGGATCTATGAACACTGAAGCTTTCTTT. Amino acids: CASSLGGGSMNTEAFF.

V usage is TRBV19 and J usage is TRBJ2-5, with D possibly matching TRBD1 (6 bases). With 3 bases removed from V and 1 base from J, the gap between germline ends came to 21 bases. Germline V gene lookup returns CDR1 LNHDA and CDR2 SQIVND (reference sequence). There are 18 residues in the CDR3. Here the CDR3 DNA reads TGTGCCAGTAGTATTCTACCATACAACGACAGGTTCCAAGAGACCCAGTACTTC. The encoded protein is CASSILPYNDRFQETQYF.

This clone was seen once. This rearrangement joins TRBV4-1 to TRBJ2-2; D might be TRBD1 (7 bases). The CDR3 covers 16 residues. Trimming left V 1 base short and J 5 bases short, with 14 bases between. Germline CDR1 and CDR2: MGHRA and YSYEKL. CDR3 bases: TGCGCCAGCAGCCAAGGGCAGGGGGGCGAAACCGGGGAGCTGTTTTTT. Residues: CASSQGQGGETGELFF.

The V and J genes are TRBV6-5 and TRBJ1-5, with a possible D match to TRBD1 (6 bases). CDR1 is MNHEY and CDR2 is SVGAGI in the germline V gene. The CDR3 is 14 amino acids. V lost 5 bases and J 3 bases, leaving 11 bases between the germline ends. CDR3 nucleotide sequence: TGTGCCAGCAGTAAGGACAGATTCAATCAGCCCCAGCATTTT. It encodes CASSKDRFNQPQHF.

The sample holds one count of this clone. CDR3: CASSSGTEAYEQYF. The DNA for the CDR3 is TGTGCCAGCAGCTCCGGGACAGAAGCCTACGAGCAGTACTTC. This rearrangement joins TRBV13 to TRBJ2-7; 7 nucleotides align to TRBD1. Germline V CDR1 and CDR2: PRHDT, FYEKMQ (reference sequence). V lost 4 bases, J lost 2 bases, and 5 bases stayed unmatched. The CDR3 sequence is 14 residues long.

The chain employs TRBV2 and TRBJ1-1; the match to TRBD1 covers 10 bases. Looked up from germline, CDR1 is SNHLY and CDR2 is FYNNEI. The J segment lost 4 bases and the V segment lost 10 bases, leaving 3 bases of the junction unmatched. The CDR3 is made up of 12 amino acids. The CDR3 region has the DNA TGTGCCACGACAGGGGGCGGCACTGAAGCTTTCTTT. This encodes CATTGGGTEAFF.

The V call is TRBV28, the J call TRBJ1-1, with 9 bases fitting TRBD1. Unmatched junction bases numbered 17, after V lost 5 bases and J lost 7 bases. CDR3 length: 17 residues. Germline CDR1 is MDHEN and CDR2 is SYDVKM. The CDR3 nucleotides are TGTGCCAGCAGTCCCAGCGAGGGACAGGGAACGTGGCTTGAAGCTTTCTTT. Translation: CASSPSEGQGTWLEAFF.

The gene calls are TRBV11-2 and TRBJ1-1; unclear D gene. The CDR3 covers 16 residues. Germline-derived CDR1 and CDR2 are SGHAT and FQNNGV. Deletions cut 4 bases from V and 0 bases from J, with 15 bases between. In DNA, the CDR3 is TGTGCCAGCAGCTCTTCCGTGCGGGCGCTGAACACTGAAGCTTTCTTT. Its protein is CASSSSVRALNTEAFF.

The V call is TRBV14, the J call TRBJ1-2; D might be TRBD1 (5 bases). V lost 1 base and J lost 4, with 13 bases in between. The CDR3 totals 15 residues. Germline V gene data show CDR1 as SGHDN and CDR2 as FVKESK. In nucleotides, the CDR3 is TGTGCCAGCAGCCAAGCTCTAGGGGTGGCCTATGGCTACACCTTC. Translated, it gives CASSQALGVAYGYTF.

V gene TRBV7-2 combines with J gene TRBJ2-1, with no clear D. The germline gives CDR1 SGHTA, CDR2 FQGNSA. Trimming took off 1 base at V and 3 bases at J, with 7 bases between the two ends. The CDR3 extends over 14 amino acids. Here the CDR3 DNA reads TGTGCCAGCAGCTTAGGGCTGAACTACAATGAGCAGTTCTTC. Protein product: CASSLGLNYNEQFF.

The rearrangement joins TRBV3-1 (or the pseudogene TRBV3-2) to TRBJ1-6; D unresolved. The CDR3 length is 15 residues. Germline CDR1 reads LGHDT; CDR2 reads YNNKEL (reference sequence). V was clipped by 1 base and J by 4 bases, with 8 bases between them. In nucleotides, the CDR3 is TGTGCCAGCAGCCAAGCGGGATTATATAATTCACCCCTCCACTTT. This translates into CASSQAGLYNSPLHF.

The V call is TRBV3-1 (or the pseudogene TRBV3-2), the J call TRBJ2-7; 16 bases fit TRBD2. Trimming cost V 5 bases and J 4 bases; bases outside gene matches: 11. Germline CDR1 reads LGHDT; CDR2 reads YNNKEL (reference sequence). This CDR3 has 18 residues. The CDR3 DNA follows: TGTGCCAGCAGCGAGGGACTAGCGGGAGGGCCCTCTTGGTACGAGCAGTACTTC. Protein product: CASSEGLAGGPSWYEQYF.

V usage is TRBV30 and J usage is TRBJ1-3, with D tentatively TRBD1 (6 bases). Trimming removed 7 bases from V and 0 bases from J, with 13 bases in between. The germline V gene has CDR1 GTSNPN and CDR2 SVGIG (reference sequence). The CDR3 extends over 14 amino acids. For the CDR3, the DNA is TGTGCCTCTAATGGACAGACCTCTGGAAACACCATATATTTT. The encoded protein is CASNGQTSGNTIYF.

This clone is a singleton in its sample. The rearrangement uses TRBV28 and TRBJ1-6, with D possibly TRBD1 on 6 matching bases. V was trimmed by 4 bases and J by 3 bases, leaving 13 bases between them. This CDR3 region has 16 residues. Per the germline V gene, CDR1 is MDHEN and CDR2 is SYDVKM. The CDR3 spells CASSWARGHYNSPLHF. The DNA of the CDR3 is TGTGCCAGCAGTTGGGCCAGGGGCCACTATAATTCACCCCTCCACTTT. Supplemented by reference TRBV28 and TRBJ1-6, the full variable domain reads DVKVTQSSRYLVKRTGEKVFLECVQDMDHENMFWYRQDPGLGLRLIYFSYDVKMKEKGDIPEGYSVSREKKERFSLILESASTNQTSMYLCASSWARGHYNSPLHFGNGTRLTVT.

The J gene is TRBJ1-5, the V gene TRBV28, with 7 bases matching TRBD1. Losses at the gene ends were 4 bases for V and 0 bases for J; bases not matched to a gene: 30. The CDR3 has 24 amino acids. Germline lookup yields CDR1 MDHEN and CDR2 SYDVKM. The CDR3 coding sequence is TGTGCCAGCAGTTCAAAAAGGACAACAGGGAGGATCGCCGGGACAGAATATAGCAATCAGCCCCAGCATTTT. Its protein product is CASSSKRTTGRIAGTEYSNQPQHF.

J is TRBJ2-3 and V is TRBV7-2; D call uncertain. V shed 1 base and J shed 8 bases, with 7 bases lying between them. Germline CDR1 reads SGHTA; CDR2 reads FQGNSA. The length of the CDR3 is 12 residues. The CDR3 here is CASSLVSLTQYF. The CDR3 DNA is TGTGCCAGCAGCTTAGTCTCCCTTACGCAGTATTTT.

The chain couples TRBV9 to TRBJ1-4; possible D gene TRBD1, 6 bases. Germline CDR1 SGDLS, CDR2 YYNGEE. This CDR3 contains 15 residues. V lost 4 bases and J lost 8, with 18 bases in between. The CDR3 here is CASSPRIQGGEKLFF. CDR3 in DNA: TGTGCCAGCAGCCCCCGTATACAGGGTGGCGAAAAACTGTTTTTT.

The V call is TRBV5-1, the J call TRBJ1-1; TRBD1 matches at 7 bases. This CDR3 is 15 amino acids long. With 5 bases clipped from V and 0 bases from J, the junction kept 7 bases outside the gene matches. Germline CDR1 reads SGHRS; CDR2 reads YFSETQ. The CDR3 DNA reads as TGCGCCAGCAGTCCGGGACAGCTCATGAACACTGAAGCTTTCTTT. This sequence encodes CASSPGQLMNTEAFF.

The chain recombines TRBV18 with TRBJ1-1; 8 bases map to TRBD1. The CDR3 extends over 14 amino acids. Per the germline V gene, CDR1 is KGHSH and CDR2 is LQKENI. Trimming removed 6 bases from V and 3 bases from J; junction bases left unmatched: 6. The CDR3 nucleotides are TGTGCCAGCTCTCGAGCGGACAGGGACACTGAAGCTTTCTTT. The encoded protein is CASSRADRDTEAFF.

This clone was seen only once. The rearrangement uses TRBV7-3 and TRBJ2-3, with TRBD2 as a possible D gene (6 bases). The CDR3 length is 19 residues. Between the trimmed V and J ends, which lost 2 bases and 6 bases, there was a span of 27 bases. The germline gives CDR1 SGHTA, CDR2 FQGTGA. This CDR3 reads CASSLGGLGYGGSRDTQYF. DNA for the CDR3: TGTGCCAGCAGCTTAGGAGGGTTGGGCTATGGGGGTTCACGGGATACGCAGTATTTT.

V usage is TRBV7-9 and J usage is TRBJ2-2, with 14 nucleotides matching TRBD2. Germline V gives CDR1 SEHNR, CDR2 FQNEAQ (reference sequence). The junction had 12 bases not matched to a gene; V was cut back by 11 bases and J by 4 bases. The CDR3 spans 17 residues. The CDR3 sequence is CAHMGLAGEVGTGELFF. Written as DNA, the CDR3 is TGTGCCCATATGGGACTAGCGGGAGAAGTAGGCACCGGGGAGCTGTTTTTT.

A remark on this clone: One end of the junction fails to match germline, which may point to a read error. The rearrangement joins TRBV7-2 to TRBJ2-1; 9 nucleotides match TRBD2. From germline, CDR1 is SGHTA and CDR2 FQGNSA. This CDR3 region has 14 residues. CDR3 region: CASSLGRQAGGLIF. The CDR3, as DNA: TGTGCCAGCAGCTTGGGCAGGCAAGCGGGGGGCCTTATCTTC.

The chain joins TRBV27 to TRBJ2-2; D may be TRBD1 (5 bases). Germline CDR1 reads MNHEY; CDR2 reads SMNVEV (reference sequence). V was cut by 5 bases and J by 4 bases, with 8 bases left in between. CDR3 length equals 13 residues. The CDR3 sequence is CASSQGRTGELFF. CDR3 DNA sequence: TGTGCCAGCAGTCAGGGTCGCACCGGGGAGCTGTTTTTT.

This clone was recorded a few times. The genes are TRBV28 and TRBJ1-4; D not certain. This CDR3 is built from 12 residues. The V end was cut by 3 bases, the J end by 8 bases, with 7 bases between. Germline lookup yields CDR1 MDHEN and CDR2 SYDVKM. The CDR3 here is CASSFEREKLFF. In DNA form, the CDR3 reads TGTGCCAGCAGTTTCGAGAGAGAAAAACTGTTTTTT.